This note documents a single TCR beta chain sequence. Its antigen specificity is not known. There are no base qualities to consult, and no much larger clone falls within one base. The germline V gene specifies SQVTM as CDR1 and ANQGSEA as CDR2. The CDR3 covers 13 residues, taking in both the cysteine and the phenylalanine. This entry keeps only the CDR3 DNA: 39 bases, framed from base 1. This sample was taken from a study of blood T cells in healthy people across ages (dated by TCRdb to between 2014 and 2017). The study in broad terms: In model experiments, template switching captured roughly one uniquely barcoded TCR beta cDNA molecule for every two T cells. Two additional independent replicas of 1 million unique cDNA reads from the same blood draw were analyzed for two donors (one aged 18 to 29 and one aged 80 or older). To avoid experimental bias, donors of different ages were randomly spread across the sequencing lanes. To track age-related changes in TCR beta repertoire diversity, the study relied on deep sequencing normalized with unique cDNA molecular identifiers. The donors were split into four age groups: young (average around 15 years), middle-aged (39), aged (more than 60) and long-lived (approximately 80). Summary of the overall study and its limitations: The long-lived group showed more naive CD4+ T cells, fewer expanded clones and increased TCR diversity than the aged group, suggesting age selection. Estimates of total diversity based on one million sequenced T cells were considered lower bounds and underestimates. Because donor CMV infection status was unknown, age-related changes in expanded clonotypes were potentially confounded. A strong correlation was found between observed TCR beta diversity and the percentage of naive T cells measured by flow cytometry. Observed TCR beta diversity per million T cells fell roughly linearly with age, and a significant reduction was already apparent by age about 38. Because profiling used bulk unsorted PBMCs, naive and antigen-experienced compartments could not be compared conclusively.

Library construction relied on 5' RACE. The run used an Illumina HiSeq 2500. A second PCR of roughly 7 to 12 cycles was performed with a sample-barcoded 5' primer and a J-beta primer mix. A unique molecular identifier was introduced onto each TCR beta cDNA molecule by a template-switch 5' adaptor carrying 12 random nucleotides. Each sample yielded at least 3 million CDR3-containing paired-end reads. First-strand cDNA was synthesized from all RNA with the Mint cDNA synthesis kit, primed by a TRBC-specific oligonucleotide. All cDNA was treated with uracil-DNA glycosylase and then went through a first 18-cycle PCR with the universal primers M1SS and BC2_uni_R. Per the authors' processing: Each sample was normalized by randomly selecting 1 million high-quality reads, each carrying a distinct molecular identifier. Reads with shared molecular identifiers were discarded instead of being binned into consensus sequences. MiTCR, run with a Q25 quality threshold and the strictest error-elimination algorithm, handled CDR3 identification, clonotype clustering and error correction. A nonparametric unseen species model with Euler transformation was used to estimate lower-bound total TCR beta diversity. TCRdb reprocessed the public reads (quality trimming at Q25 with fastp, clone calling with MiXCR) and kept in-frame beta chains. Each CDR3 protein appears once, grouped with its most common genes and DNA. What appears here as the V and J calls and clone size reflects TCRdb's work, not the paper's. In this sample the table shows around 800,000 distinct CDR3 sequences, under 55% of which occur a single time. Of the sample, roughly 19% is held by the ten largest clones.

Systemically healthy Caucasian individuals from Russia, 39 in total and aged about 6 to 100 years, were included as donors. Each donor gave around 9.9 milliliters of peripheral blood, collected into EDTA-treated Vacutainer tubes. Ficoll-Paque density-gradient centrifugation was used to isolate PBMCs, with at least 6.5 million per sample. Total RNA, at least 5.5 micrograms per sample, was extracted from PBMCs with Trizol reagent. For every donor, an aliquot of PBMCs went through flow cytometry to measure the percentages of naive CD45RAhigh/CD27high T cells. The sample was blood. Recombination linked TRBV29-1 to TRBJ2-5; TRBD1 agrees with 9 junctional bases. The DNA matches TRBJ2-7 better at its end, which makes the J call doubtful. The TCR was taken from a man aged 60 to 69 in good health. The bases read TGCAGCGTCGAGGGGGACAGGGCTGGCGAGCAGTACTTC. It codes for CSVEGDRAGEQYF.